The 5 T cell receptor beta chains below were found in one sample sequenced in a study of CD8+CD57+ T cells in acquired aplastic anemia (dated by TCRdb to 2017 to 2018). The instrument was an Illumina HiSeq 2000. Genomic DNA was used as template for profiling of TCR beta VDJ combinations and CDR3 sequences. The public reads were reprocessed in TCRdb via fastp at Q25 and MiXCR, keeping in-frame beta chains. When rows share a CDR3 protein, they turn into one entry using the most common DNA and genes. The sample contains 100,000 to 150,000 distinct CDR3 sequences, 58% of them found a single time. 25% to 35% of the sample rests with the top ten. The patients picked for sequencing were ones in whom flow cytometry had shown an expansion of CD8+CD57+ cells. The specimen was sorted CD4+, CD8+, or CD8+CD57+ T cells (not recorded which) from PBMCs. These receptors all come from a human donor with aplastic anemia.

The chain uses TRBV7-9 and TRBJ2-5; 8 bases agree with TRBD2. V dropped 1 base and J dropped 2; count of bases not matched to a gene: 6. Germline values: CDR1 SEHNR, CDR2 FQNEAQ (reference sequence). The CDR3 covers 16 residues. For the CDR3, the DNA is TGTGCCAGCAGCTTAGACCCGAGCGGGGGACAAGAGACCCAGTACTTC. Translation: CASSLDPSGGQETQYF.

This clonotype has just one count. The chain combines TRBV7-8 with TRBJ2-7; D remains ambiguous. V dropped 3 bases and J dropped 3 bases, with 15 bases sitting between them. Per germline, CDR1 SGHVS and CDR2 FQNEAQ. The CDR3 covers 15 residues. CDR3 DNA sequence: TGTGCCAGCAGCTTGGGCTTAGCTCCGGGCTACGAGCAGTACTTC. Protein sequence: CASSLGLAPGYEQYF.

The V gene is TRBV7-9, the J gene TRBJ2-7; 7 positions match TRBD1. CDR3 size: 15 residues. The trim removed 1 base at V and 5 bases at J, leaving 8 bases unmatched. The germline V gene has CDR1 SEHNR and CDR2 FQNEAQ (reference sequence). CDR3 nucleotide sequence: TGTGCCAGCAGCTTAGGACAGGGTCCCAGAGACGAGCAGTACTTC. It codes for CASSLGQGPRDEQYF.

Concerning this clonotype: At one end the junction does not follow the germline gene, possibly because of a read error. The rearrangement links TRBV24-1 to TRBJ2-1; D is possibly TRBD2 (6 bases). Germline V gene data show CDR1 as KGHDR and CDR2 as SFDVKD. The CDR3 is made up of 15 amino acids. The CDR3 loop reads CATSDLRGGIDEQCF. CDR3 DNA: TGTGCCACCAGTGATTTACGGGGAGGAATCGATGAGCAGTGCTTC.

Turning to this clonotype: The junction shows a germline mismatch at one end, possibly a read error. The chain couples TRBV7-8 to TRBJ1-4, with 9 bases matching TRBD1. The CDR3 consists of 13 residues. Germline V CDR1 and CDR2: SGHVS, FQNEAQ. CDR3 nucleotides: TGCGCCGGCAGCCCGGACAGGGGTGAAAAACTGTTTTTT. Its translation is CAGSPDRGEKLFF. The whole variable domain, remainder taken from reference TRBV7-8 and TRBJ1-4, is GAGVSQSPRYKVAKRGQDVALRCDPISGHVSLFWYQQALGQGPEFLTYFQNEAQLDKSGLPSDRFFAERPEGSVSTLKIQRTQQEDSAVYLCAGSPDRGEKLFFGSGTQLSVL.